The 23 T cell receptor beta chains reported below all come from one sample, sequenced in a study of blood T cell repertoires in COVID-19. The method was immunoSEQ multiplex PCR; TCRdb's version includes in-frame clones alone and lacks a portion of them. The table includes about 370,000 clones, 85% to 90% detected once. Sequenced material: PBMCs or T cells enriched from blood (not recorded which). The receptors come from a man younger than 35 who had recovered from COVID-19.

The rearrangement links TRBV19 to TRBJ2-5; 7 nucleotides match TRBD1. Trimming at V came to 7 bases and at J to 7 bases, leaving 12 bases not matched to a gene. The CDR3 extends over 14 amino acids. Germline V gives CDR1 LNHDA, CDR2 SQIVND (reference sequence). The CDR3 region has the DNA TGTGCCAGTACTAGGGAGACAGGGACCGGGACCCAGTACTTC. Protein product: CASTRETGTGTQYF.

CDR3 DNA sequence: TGTGCCAGCAGGCTACAGACGAACACTGAAGCTTTCTTT. It codes for CASRLQTNTEAFF. The chain couples TRBV12-3 or TRBV12-4 to TRBJ1-1; D gene ambiguous. Trimming removed 6 bases at V and 1 base at J, with 9 bases between. The CDR3 has 13 residues.

This clone was recorded only once. The CDR3 sequence: CASSEELTGSNGYTF. The CDR3 nucleotides read TGTGCCAGCAGTGAAGAACTAACAGGGTCAAATGGCTACACCTTC. The rearrangement links TRBV2 to TRBJ1-2, with D perhaps TRBD1 (6 bases). Trimming removed 1 base from V and 6 bases from J, with 15 bases in between. Germline V gene lookup returns CDR1 SNHLY and CDR2 FYNNEI. This CDR3 has 15 residues.

In nucleotides, the CDR3 is TGTGCCAGCAGCTTAGGAGGGGAGGGGGCCAAAAACATTCAGTACTTC. Its translation: CASSLGGEGAKNIQYF. The chain is built from TRBV7-9 and TRBJ2-4; TRBD2 matches at 7 bases. The CDR3 has 16 amino acids. With 1 base clipped from V and 1 base from J, the junction kept 4 bases outside the gene matches. Germline CDR1 reads SEHNR; CDR2 reads FQNEAQ (reference sequence). Using reference TRBV7-9 and TRBJ2-4 for the parts outside the CDR3, the full variable domain is DTGVSQNPRHKITKRGQNVTFRCDPISEHNRLYWYRQTLGQGPEFLTYFQNEAQLEKSRLLSDRFSAERPKGSFSTLEIQRTEQGDSAMYLCASSLGGEGAKNIQYFGAGTRLSVL.

The chain links TRBV19 to TRBJ2-1; D perhaps matches TRBD2 (5 bases). V was trimmed by 3 bases and J by 4 bases, leaving 7 bases between them. CDR1 and CDR2 from the germline V gene are LNHDA and SQIVND (reference sequence). This CDR3 spans 13 amino acids. In DNA, the CDR3 is TGTGCCAGTAGTATGACGGGGTACAATGAGCAGTTCTTC. As protein: CASSMTGYNEQFF.

The chain uses TRBV11-2 and TRBJ1-1; D gene unclear. Per the germline V gene, CDR1 is SGHAT and CDR2 is FQNNGV. The CDR3 runs to 12 residues. Trimming cost V 3 bases and J 10 bases, with 12 bases left between them. This chain's CDR3 is CASSFLTDSAFF. The CDR3 nucleotides read TGTGCCAGCAGCTTTTTAACAGATTCAGCTTTCTTT.

This clone was recorded once. This sequence joins TRBV20-1 and TRBJ2-7, with 7 bases identical to TRBD1. The ends lost 3 bases at V and 0 bases at J; junction bases unmatched: 14. Germline CDR1 and CDR2: DFQATT and SNEGSKA (reference sequence). The CDR3 loop spans 17 amino acids. In nucleotides, the CDR3 is TGCAGTGCTAGTTCAGCCACTGGGCAGGGGGACTCCTACGAGCAGTACTTC. Amino acids: CSASSATGQGDSYEQYF.

This sequence joins TRBV7-2 and TRBJ1-1; D remains unclear. CDR1 and CDR2 (germline): SGHTA, FQGNSA. V dropped 5 bases and J dropped 2 bases, with 3 bases sitting between them. The CDR3 runs 11 residues. The CDR3 DNA reads TGTGCCAGCAGCATAAACACTGAAGCTTTCTTT. The encoded protein is CASSINTEAFF.

The rearrangement joins TRBV5-5 to TRBJ2-3; maybe TRBD1 (6 bases). The CDR3 is 14 amino acids. The V gene lost 1 base and the J gene lost 4 bases, with 10 bases spanning the gap. The germline V gene encodes CDR1 SGHKS and CDR2 YYEKEE (reference sequence). CDR3 region: CASSLSGAADTQYF. The CDR3 DNA reads as TGTGCCAGCAGCTTGTCAGGGGCCGCAGATACGCAGTATTTT.

This chain uses TRBV14 with TRBJ1-4, with TRBD1 matching 7 bases. J gave up 7 bases and V 4 bases, and 9 bases lay outside the gene matches. This CDR3 has 15 amino acids. Germline CDR1 reads SGHDN; CDR2 reads FVKESK. CDR3 sequence: CASSLLSDRSEKLFF. Here the CDR3 DNA reads TGTGCCAGCAGCCTACTCTCGGACAGGTCTGAAAAACTGTTTTTT.

This clone was detected once. The chain uses TRBV10-3 and TRBJ2-7; TRBD1 matches 7 bases. The junction had 4 bases not matched to a gene; V was cut back by 8 bases and J by 0 bases. CDR1 and CDR2 (germline): ENHRY, SYGVKD. There are 13 residues in the CDR3. The CDR3 is CAIATGDSYEQYF. For the CDR3, the DNA is TGTGCCATCGCAACAGGGGACTCCTACGAGCAGTACTTC.

The genes are TRBV2 and TRBJ2-5; D possibly corresponds to TRBD2 (6 bases). CDR3 length: 13 amino acids. The V end was cut by 2 bases, the J end by 7 bases, with 11 bases between. Germline V gene data show CDR1 as SNHLY and CDR2 as FYNNEI. The chain's CDR3 is CASSESSEGTQYF. The CDR3 DNA reads TGTGCCAGCAGTGAATCTAGCGAGGGGACCCAGTACTTC.

In its sample, this clone was seen once. This CDR3 is also generated by other DNA sequences in the sample. The chain carries TRBV5-1 and TRBJ1-3; no firm D call. This CDR3 contains 13 residues. V lost 5 bases to trimming and J lost 0 bases, with 6 bases between them. Germline loops: CDR1 SGHRS, CDR2 YFSETQ. CDR3 coding DNA: TGCGCCAGCAGTTCCCTCTCTGGAAACACCATATATTTT. This translates into CASSSLSGNTIYF.

J is TRBJ2-7 and V is TRBV15; D gene unclear. CDR3 length: 16 residues. Trimming took 1 base from V and 0 from J, leaving 13 bases between them. Germline V CDR1 and CDR2: LNHNV, YYDKDF (reference sequence). This CDR3 reads CATSRVASRSSYEQYF. As DNA, the CDR3 is TGTGCCACCAGCAGAGTTGCCAGTAGGAGCTCCTACGAGCAGTACTTC.

V gene TRBV28 combines with J gene TRBJ1-2; TRBD1 agrees at 7 bases. Germline CDR1 is MDHEN and CDR2 is SYDVKM. The CDR3 sequence is 12 residues long. J was trimmed by 8 bases and V by 5 bases; bases with no gene match: 5. CDR3 region: CASSRQGGGYTF. The CDR3, as DNA: TGTGCCAGCAGTAGACAGGGCGGAGGCTACACCTTC.

The rearrangement joins TRBV4-3 to TRBJ1-1; maybe TRBD1 (6 bases). The germline V and J ends were trimmed by 0 bases and 1 base, with 15 bases remaining between them. This CDR3 is built from 17 residues. Germline V gene sequence: CDR1 LGHNA, CDR2 YSLEER. CDR3 sequence: CASSQDLGQTRNTEAFF. In DNA, the CDR3 is TGCGCCAGCAGCCAAGATCTTGGACAGACAAGGAACACTGAAGCTTTCTTT.

This rearrangement joins TRBV6-5 to TRBJ1-4, with 8 bases identical to TRBD1. The junction had 2 bases not matched to a gene; V was cut back by 7 bases and J by 1 base. Germline CDR1 MNHEY, CDR2 SVGAGI. This CDR3 contains 14 residues. The CDR3 spells CASITGGTNEKLFF. The CDR3 DNA is TGTGCCAGCATCACAGGGGGAACTAATGAAAAACTGTTTTTT.

The chain employs TRBV2 and TRBJ2-5, with 8 bases fitting TRBD1. With V trimmed by 5 bases and J by 5 bases, 10 bases remained unmatched. The CDR3 sequence is 15 residues long. Per the germline V gene, CDR1 is SNHLY and CDR2 is FYNNEI. The CDR3 reads CASSKWTGLGETQYF. The DNA of the CDR3 is TGTGCCAGCAGTAAATGGACAGGGCTTGGGGAGACCCAGTACTTC.

V gene TRBV4-1 combines with J gene TRBJ2-7; TRBD1 agrees at 9 bases. The V gene end was trimmed by 0 bases and the J gene end by 9 bases; junction bases not matched to a gene: 21. CDR1 is MGHRA, CDR2 YSYEKL, per germline. The CDR3 spans 19 residues. CDR3 loop: CASSQDIRDRAGGSLGQYF. The CDR3, as DNA: TGCGCCAGCAGCCAAGACATCCGGGACAGGGCCGGTGGGTCCCTCGGGCAGTACTTC.

This sequence joins TRBV4-2 and TRBJ2-2; maybe TRBD1 (5 bases). V was trimmed by 1 base and J by 7 bases, leaving 13 bases between them. CDR1 LGHNA and CDR2 YNFKEQ come from the germline V gene. The CDR3 has 15 amino acids. CDR3 region: CASSQVQGLGGELFF. CDR3 bases: TGTGCCAGCAGCCAAGTCCAGGGTCTAGGCGGGGAGCTGTTTTTT.

The genes are TRBV6-2 or TRBV6-3 and TRBJ2-7; D is possibly TRBD1 (6 bases). With 2 bases removed from V and 7 bases from J, the gap between germline ends came to 15 bases. This CDR3 has 14 amino acids. The germline V gene encodes CDR1 MNHEY and CDR2 SVGEGT. This chain's CDR3 is CASSYGSLGGEQYF. CDR3 DNA sequence: TGTGCCAGCAGTTACGGATCCCTAGGGGGTGAGCAGTACTTC.

The chain employs TRBV5-1 and TRBJ2-1; D unclear. The V end was cut by 3 bases, the J end by 6 bases, with 10 bases between. The CDR3 runs 13 residues. The germline V gene encodes CDR1 SGHRS and CDR2 YFSETQ. The CDR3 DNA reads as TGCGCCAGCAGCTACCCTACGGGCAATGAGCAGTTCTTC. Protein: CASSYPTGNEQFF.

The J gene is TRBJ1-3, the V gene TRBV5-4; D uncertain. The CDR3 spans 14 residues. Trimming removed 0 bases from V and 9 bases from J, with 13 bases in between. The germline V gene encodes CDR1 SGHNT and CDR2 YYREEE (reference sequence). CDR3 sequence (DNA): TGTGCCAGCAGCTTGGCCAATAGGGCGGGCACCATATATTTT. Protein: CASSLANRAGTIYF.